These 5 T cell receptor beta chains were all obtained from the same sample, sequenced in a study of T cell repertoires in cytomegalovirus infection. These receptors' targets are unknown. Via MiXCR, TCRdb re-called the reads, giving one row per CDR3 protein. The sample records hundreds of thousands of distinct CDR3 sequences, 31% being singletons. Sequencing was performed on cultured CD8+ T cells from PBMCs, taken from culture after CMV antigen stimulation. The receptors stem from a human donor in good health (CMV status not recorded). Some clones in this sample may be carry-over from other donors' samples.

The chain carries TRBV7-9 and TRBJ2-7; no clear D. The CDR3 consists of 14 residues. Trimming cost V 1 base and J 3 bases, with 10 bases left between them. The germline V gene encodes CDR1 SEHNR and CDR2 FQNEAQ (reference sequence). CDR3 DNA: TGTGCCAGCAGCTTAGTAGGCAATAGCTACGAGCAGTACGTC. It encodes CASSLVGNSYEQYV.

This clonotype has at least ten counts. The genes are TRBV7-9 and TRBJ2-5; D call uncertain. The CDR3 has 17 amino acids. Germline V CDR1 and CDR2: SEHNR, FQNEAQ (reference sequence). Deletions cut 6 bases from V and 1 base from J, with 21 bases between. CDR3: CASRKTRDPQIQETQYF. The CDR3 DNA reads TGTGCCAGCAGAAAGACCCGAGACCCCCAGATCCAAGAGACCCAGTACTTC.

Ten or more counts support this clonotype. V usage is TRBV4-1 and J usage is TRBJ1-1; D may be TRBD1 (5 bases). Germline V lookup: CDR1 MGHRA, CDR2 YSYEKL. This CDR3 is built from 12 residues. Trimming cost V 9 bases and J 0 bases, with 8 bases left between them. In DNA, the CDR3 is TGCGCCAGTCAGGGTGTGAACACTGAAGCTTTCTTT. Encoded protein: CASQGVNTEAFF.

V usage is TRBV19 and J usage is TRBJ1-2; TRBD1 agrees at 9 bases. The CDR3 loop spans 16 amino acids. CDR1 and CDR2 from the germline V gene are LNHDA and SQIVND (reference sequence). V shed 4 bases and J 0 bases; nucleotides not matched to a gene: 6. CDR3 DNA: TGTGCCAGTAGTAAACTCCGGGACAGGGCTAACTATGGCTACACCTTC. Translated, it gives CASSKLRDRANYGYTF.

The sample holds a few counts of this clonotype. The chain combines TRBV4-1 with TRBJ2-2; the D gene is possibly TRBD2 (5 bases). From germline, CDR1 is MGHRA and CDR2 YSYEKL. Between the trimmed V and J ends, which lost 4 bases and 4 bases, there was a span of 19 bases. The CDR3 has 17 residues. CDR3 DNA sequence: TGCGCCAGCAGCCCCACGGCAGAGGGCCTCGTCACCGGGGAGCTGTTTTTT. Its protein product is CASSPTAEGLVTGELFF.